This T cell receptor (beta chain) was profiled in a study of blood T cell repertoires in COVID-19. Study-level information: There were acute and convalescent COVID-19 samples, and they came from the United States, Italy and Spain. PBMCs, B-cell-depleted T cells, or T cells were the source of the cDNA or gDNA that made up the material.

The authors' processing: From reference gene primer amplification, estimates of nucleated cell counts were derived. Here immunoSEQ multiplex PCR was the method, and the copy in TCRdb shows in-frame clones only, minus some. The V and J calls and the clone size are those of that table, but D and trimming were determined from the DNA. Of about 170,000 clones detected, 83% appear once; the ten largest clones hold roughly 20%. This CDR3 spans 14 amino acids. Germline V gives CDR1 SGHRS, CDR2 YFSETQ. The ends were cut back, 6 bases at V and 7 bases at J, with 16 bases in the middle. The gene calls are TRBV5-1 and TRBJ1-4, with D unclear. This receptor was identified in a woman in her seventies who had recovered from COVID-19. The sequenced material came from peripheral blood. The CDR3 bases are TGCGCCAGCACCAACCCCGAGGGATCTGAAAAACTGTTTTTT. Its translation is CASTNPEGSEKLFF.